This entry lists 30 T cell receptor beta chains sequenced from one sample in a study of control samples from healthy donors and cancer patients. Produced via immunoSEQ multiplex PCR; TCRdb's table is partial and in-frame only. This sample carries about 80,000 clones, roughly 91% of them seen once, and the ten largest clones take approximately 15%. Sequencing input: blood. The receptors were sampled from a man aged 50 to 59 in good health.

CDR3: CASSPRQGGNEQYF. CDR3 DNA sequence: TGCGCCAGCAGCCCCAGACAGGGCGGCAACGAGCAGTACTTC. V usage is TRBV5-1 and J usage is TRBJ2-7, with TRBD1 identical over 7 bases. Germline lookup yields CDR1 SGHRS and CDR2 YFSETQ. The junction had 9 bases not matched to a gene; V was cut back by 4 bases and J by 5 bases. This CDR3 has 14 amino acids.

Here the CDR3 reads CASSTANTEAFF. CDR3 DNA: TGTGCCAGCTCAACCGCGAACACTGAAGCTTTCTTT. The rearrangement uses TRBV18 and TRBJ1-1; D gene uncertain. The CDR3 runs to 12 residues. V was trimmed by 5 bases and J by 1 base, leaving 5 bases between them. Germline V gene lookup returns CDR1 KGHSH and CDR2 LQKENI. Full variable domain (rest looked up from reference TRBV18 and TRBJ1-1): NAGVMQNPRHLVRRRGQEARLRCSPMKGHSHVYWYRQLPEEGLKFMVYLQKENIIDESGMPKERFSAEFPKEGPSILRIQQVVRGDSAAYFCASSTANTEAFFGQGTRLTVV.

The chain is built from TRBV18 and TRBJ1-4, with D tentatively TRBD1 (6 bases). With the DNA end fitting TRBJ2-2 better, the J assignment may be wrong. The germline CDR1 and CDR2 sequences are KGHSH and LQKENI. This CDR3 contains 12 residues. The chain's CDR3 is CASSPTGLELFF. CDR3 sequence (DNA): TGTGCCAGCTCACCCACAGGGTTGGAGCTGTTTTTT.

This clone has a single count. The rearrangement uses TRBV7-8 and TRBJ2-7, with 10 bases matching TRBD1. The V and J ends lost 1 base and 5 bases, in that order; junction bases with no gene match: 2. CDR3 length: 14 amino acids. CDR1 is SGHVS and CDR2 is FQNEAQ in the germline V gene. The CDR3 coding sequence is TGTGCCAGCAGCTTAGAGGGGACAGGGGACGAGCAGTACTTC. Its protein is CASSLEGTGDEQYF.

V gene TRBV19 combines with J gene TRBJ1-2; 9 bases align to TRBD1. The ends lost 11 bases at V and 2 bases at J; junction bases unmatched: 6. The germline CDR1 and CDR2 sequences are LNHDA and SQIVND (reference sequence). The CDR3 is 13 residues long. The CDR3 is CAVRDRENYGYTF. Here the CDR3 DNA reads TGTGCCGTAAGGGACAGGGAGAACTATGGCTACACCTTC. Based on the CDR3 plus reference TRBV19 and TRBJ1-2, the full variable domain is DGGITQSPKYLFRKEGQNVTLSCEQNLNHDAMYWYRQDPGQGLRLIYYSQIVNDFQKGDIAEGYSVSREKKESFPLTVTSAQKNPTAFYLCAVRDRENYGYTFGSGTRLTVV.

The chain links TRBV3-1 (or the pseudogene TRBV3-2) to TRBJ2-3; D is ambiguous. Germline assignment: CDR1 LGHDT and CDR2 YNNKEL (reference sequence). Trimming removed 0 bases at V and 1 base at J, with 11 bases between. There are 16 residues in the CDR3. The CDR3 protein is CASSQDVGIRTDTQYF. The CDR3 bases are TGTGCCAGCAGCCAAGATGTTGGGATCCGCACAGATACGCAGTATTTT.

The chain combines TRBV29-1 with TRBJ2-1; TRBD1 agrees at 11 bases. Losses at the gene ends were 3 bases for V and 6 bases for J; bases not matched to a gene: 4. The CDR3 is 14 amino acids. The germline V gene has CDR1 SQVTM and CDR2 ANQGSEA. The CDR3 coding sequence is TGCAGCGTTGAGATAGGGACAGGGGGCAATGAGCAGTTCTTC. Amino acid sequence: CSVEIGTGGNEQFF.

The chain recombines TRBV4-1 with TRBJ2-3; no definite D call. From germline, CDR1 is MGHRA and CDR2 YSYEKL. This CDR3 is 15 amino acids long. V was trimmed by 0 bases and J by 5 bases, leaving 12 bases between them. The CDR3 spells CASSQDHFTLDTQYF. Written as DNA, the CDR3 is TGCGCCAGCAGCCAAGATCACTTCACCCTAGATACGCAGTATTTT.

The genes are TRBV7-6 and TRBJ1-1; 9 bases are shared with TRBD1. Germline CDR1 and CDR2: SGHVS and FNYEAQ. The trim removed 2 bases at V and 5 bases at J, leaving 6 bases unmatched. This CDR3 spans 15 amino acids. The CDR3 protein is CASSLPQGAGTEAFF. CDR3 nucleotides: TGTGCCAGCAGCTTACCACAGGGGGCTGGAACTGAAGCTTTCTTT.

The count of this clone is one. The J gene is TRBJ2-7, the V gene TRBV3-1 (or the pseudogene TRBV3-2), with 13 bases that match TRBD2. The CDR3 sequence is 15 residues long. CDR1 is LGHDT, CDR2 YNNKEL, per germline (reference sequence). The V segment lost 4 bases and the J segment 4 bases; nucleotides outside the gene matches: 4. The CDR3: CASSLEGLAGYEQYF. As DNA, the CDR3 is TGTGCCAGCAGCCTGGAGGGACTAGCGGGATACGAGCAGTACTTC.

This chain links TRBV18 with TRBJ2-5; D is undetermined. V lost 5 bases and J lost 5, with 9 bases in between. Germline CDR1 is KGHSH and CDR2 is LQKENI. This CDR3 has 12 amino acids. CDR3 sequence (DNA): TGTGCCAGCTCAAAGGAGAGGGAGACCCAGTACTTC. This encodes CASSKERETQYF.

The chain employs TRBV5-4 and TRBJ1-2; D not certain. The V end was cut by 0 bases, the J end by 4 bases, with 7 bases between. The CDR3 is made up of 13 amino acids. Germline values: CDR1 SGHNT, CDR2 YYREEE (reference sequence). The CDR3 nucleotides read TGTGCCAGCAGCTTGGAGGCGTTCTATGGCTACACCTTC. It translates to CASSLEAFYGYTF. The full variable domain, with the rest looked up from reference TRBV5-4 and TRBJ1-2, is ETGVTQSPTHLIKTRGQQVTLRCSSQSGHNTVSWYQQALGQGPQFIFQYYREEENGRGNFPPRFSGLQFPNYSSELNVNALELDDSALYLCASSLEAFYGYTFGSGTRLTVV.

This sequence joins TRBV4-1 and TRBJ1-4; D gene unclear. V shed 1 base and J shed 2 bases, with 26 bases lying between them. Per germline, CDR1 MGHRA and CDR2 YSYEKL. The CDR3 totals 21 residues. The CDR3 spells CASSQGHYPGRAIRTNEKLFF. CDR3 in DNA: TGCGCCAGCAGCCAAGGACATTATCCCGGACGGGCTATAAGGACTAATGAAAAACTGTTTTTT.

The rearrangement links TRBV6-5 to TRBJ2-2, with D perhaps TRBD1 or TRBD2 (5 bases each). CDR1 is MNHEY, CDR2 SVGAGI, per germline. The CDR3 has 16 amino acids. Trimming pared 0 bases from V and 4 bases from J, leaving 12 bases between. CDR3 sequence (DNA): TGTGCCAGCAGTTACTCGATATTGGGGACCACCGGGGAGCTGTTTTTT. Translating it yields CASSYSILGTTGELFF.

Comments on this clone: Other DNA sequences in the same sample also yield this CDR3. J is TRBJ1-2 and V is TRBV19; D call uncertain. This CDR3 has 13 amino acids. Germline loops: CDR1 LNHDA, CDR2 SQIVND (reference sequence). Trimming took off 3 bases at V and 5 bases at J, with 10 bases between the two ends. CDR3 DNA: TGTGCCAGTAGTATCGGGAGAGGGTATGGCTACACCTTC. Protein sequence: CASSIGRGYGYTF.

Turning to this clone: Relative to the germline gene, one junction end is altered; a read error may explain this. This sequence joins TRBV6-5 and TRBJ1-1; D unresolved. The CDR3 is made up of 15 amino acids. Germline assignment: CDR1 MNHEY and CDR2 SVGAGI. CDR3 sequence (DNA): TGTGCCAGCAGTAACTCCCCGGACTGGAACACTGAAGCTTTCTTT. Translating it yields CASSNSPDWNTEAFF.

The chain employs TRBV7-9 and TRBJ1-1, with 8 nucleotides matching TRBD1. The CDR3 is made up of 12 amino acids. Germline lookup yields CDR1 SEHNR and CDR2 FQNEAQ (reference sequence). Trimming took 8 bases from V and 5 from J; bases not matched to a gene: 4. The CDR3 DNA reads as TGTGCCAGCGAACAGGGGGTTACTGAAGCTTTCTTT. This codes for CASEQGVTEAFF.

The CDR3 sequence: CASSPNSGTGEAFF. The CDR3 DNA reads TGCGCCAGCAGCCCGAATTCCGGGACAGGGGAAGCTTTCTTT. This chain links TRBV5-1 with TRBJ1-1; TRBD1 matches at 9 bases. V was pared by 4 bases and J by 8 bases, with 9 bases of the junction left unmatched. The CDR3 has 14 residues. The germline V gene has CDR1 SGHRS and CDR2 YFSETQ.

The chain employs TRBV5-6 and TRBJ2-2; 7 nucleotides line up with TRBD1. Germline V gene sequence: CDR1 SGHDT, CDR2 YYEEEE. Trimming cost V 4 bases and J 6 bases; bases outside gene matches: 3. This CDR3 is 13 amino acids long. CDR3 amino acids: CASSPTGAGELFF. In nucleotides, the CDR3 is TGTGCCAGCAGCCCTACAGGGGCCGGGGAGCTGTTTTTT.

This chain connects TRBV24-1 to TRBJ1-2; tentatively, D is TRBD1 (5 bases). There are 14 residues in the CDR3. Per germline, CDR1 KGHDR and CDR2 SFDVKD. V lost 4 bases, J lost 9 bases, and 17 bases lay in between. The CDR3 reads CATSEPGLKASYTF. CDR3 in DNA: TGTGCCACCAGTGAGCCGGGACTGAAAGCCAGCTACACCTTC.

DNA for the CDR3: TGTGCCAGTAGTCCGGGCCGGGGAACTGAAGCTTTCTTT. Translating it yields CASSPGRGTEAFF. The genes are TRBV19 and TRBJ1-1, with no clear D. CDR1 is LNHDA and CDR2 is SQIVND in the germline V gene (reference sequence). The CDR3 is 13 residues long. V shed 5 bases and J shed 5 bases, with 12 bases lying between them.

The V and J genes are TRBV5-1 and TRBJ1-1; 7 bases map to TRBD1. The germline CDR1 and CDR2 sequences are SGHRS and YFSETQ. J lost 5 bases, V lost 5 bases, and 9 bases had no gene match. The CDR3 has 14 residues. In DNA form, the CDR3 reads TGCGCCAGCAGTCGTGACAGGGCTTGGACTGAAGCTTTCTTT. This sequence encodes CASSRDRAWTEAFF.

This clone was observed a single time. The rearrangement uses TRBV2 and TRBJ1-2; D not certain. CDR1 SNHLY and CDR2 FYNNEI come from the germline V gene. The germline V and J ends were trimmed by 6 bases and 0 bases, with 8 bases remaining between them. This CDR3 is built from 13 residues. DNA of the CDR3: TGTGCCAGCAGCTCGGGCGCTAACTATGGCTACACCTTC. It specifies CASSSGANYGYTF.

This rearrangement joins TRBV30 to TRBJ1-6; no clear D gene. Germline V gene sequence: CDR1 GTSNPN, CDR2 SVGIG (reference sequence). V gave up 1 base and J gave up 6 bases, with 13 bases separating them. The CDR3 is 15 amino acids. Written as DNA, the CDR3 is TGTGCCTGGAGTGCGTCATCCGCCCCTAATTCACCCCTCCACTTT. Amino acid sequence: CAWSASSAPNSPLHF. The complete variable domain, with remaining parts taken from reference TRBV30 and TRBJ1-6, reads SQTIHQWPATLVQPVGSPLSLECTVEGTSNPNLYWYRQAAGRGLQLLFYSVGIGQISSEVPQNLSASRPQDRQFILSSKKLLLSDSGFYLCAWSASSAPNSPLHFGNGTRLTVT.

V usage is TRBV5-6 and J usage is TRBJ1-2; D might be TRBD1 (5 bases). This CDR3 comprises 15 residues. CDR1 and CDR2 (germline): SGHDT, YYEEEE. Trimming took off 4 bases at V and 5 bases at J, with 18 bases between the two ends. The CDR3 here is CASSRGADLRYGYTF. The CDR3 DNA is TGTGCCAGCAGCCGAGGGGCGGACCTTCGGTATGGCTACACCTTC.

The CDR3 region has the DNA TGCGCCAGCAGCTTGGTCCCTAGCGGGGGGGCACTGCAAGAGACCCAGTACTTC. Translated, it gives CASSLVPSGGALQETQYF. The rearrangement links TRBV5-1 to TRBJ2-5; 12 nucleotides agree with TRBD2. CDR3 length: 18 amino acids. Germline assignment: CDR1 SGHRS and CDR2 YFSETQ. The J segment lost 2 bases and the V segment lost 0 bases, leaving 8 bases of the junction unmatched.

J is TRBJ1-1 and V is TRBV18, with 7 bases aligning to TRBD1. V lost 4 bases, J lost 7 bases, and 6 bases stayed unmatched. Germline CDR1 is KGHSH and CDR2 is LQKENI. The CDR3 loop spans 13 amino acids. The CDR3 is CASSQGGKGEAFF. In nucleotides, the CDR3 is TGTGCCAGCTCACAAGGGGGCAAAGGTGAAGCTTTCTTT.

The genes are TRBV3-1 (or the pseudogene TRBV3-2) and TRBJ2-7; 8 bases are a match to TRBD1. V lost 1 base and J lost 1; bases outside the gene matches: 9. The CDR3 sequence is 17 residues long. Germline V gene lookup returns CDR1 LGHDT and CDR2 YNNKEL (reference sequence). The CDR3 nucleotides are TGTGCCAGCAGCCAAGGGTCAGACAGGGGTCGATCCTACGAGCAGTACTTC. Translated, it gives CASSQGSDRGRSYEQYF.

This chain uses TRBV7-9 with TRBJ1-2; TRBD1 matches 8 bases. Germline CDR1 and CDR2: SEHNR and FQNEAQ (reference sequence). J lost 4 bases, V lost 4 bases, and 11 bases had no gene match. The CDR3 covers 16 residues. For the CDR3, the DNA is TGTGCCAGCAGCTCCCGACAGGGGATCAGACGCTATGGCTACACCTTC. Encoded protein: CASSSRQGIRRYGYTF.

The chain couples TRBV24-1 to TRBJ1-1, with D possibly matching TRBD1 (5 bases). V lost 6 bases to trimming and J lost 1 base, with 20 bases between them. The CDR3 spans 17 residues. Germline CDR1 and CDR2: KGHDR and SFDVKD. The CDR3, as DNA: TGTGCCACCAGTCCCCCTGGAGAGGGGCTTTCGAACACTGAAGCTTTCTTT. This translates into CATSPPGEGLSNTEAFF.